Following are 4 T cell receptor beta chains from one sample sequenced in a study of shared clonotypes between healthy human individuals. Assay: immunoSEQ multiplex PCR; the TCRdb copy retains only in-frame clones and omits some. Of over 2 million clones in the sample, about 95% were seen once. Terminally differentiated effector memory CD45RA+ cells were excluded from the naive CD8 cells, which were CD45RO-negative and positively selected for CCR7. Sequenced: naive CD8+ T cells sorted from blood. These receptor sequences come from a man aged 18-30 years in good health.

In this sample, this clone turned up once. The same CDR3 can be traced to other DNA sequences in this sample. J is TRBJ2-1 and V is TRBV30; no clear D gene. V was shortened by 0 bases and J by 0 bases, with 6 bases between the two germline ends. The germline V gene encodes CDR1 GTSNPN and CDR2 SVGIG (reference sequence). This CDR3 contains 14 residues. CDR3 nucleotide sequence: TGTGCCTGGAGTGTGGGCAGCTCCTACAATGAGCAGTTCTTC. This codes for CAWSVGSSYNEQFF.

The chain employs TRBV4-1 and TRBJ2-5; no clear D. CDR1 is MGHRA and CDR2 is YSYEKL in the germline V gene. Trimming removed 0 bases from V and 2 bases from J, with 7 bases in between. The CDR3 is 14 amino acids. This CDR3 reads CASSQDIWQETQYF. CDR3 coding DNA: TGCGCCAGCAGCCAAGATATATGGCAAGAGACCCAGTACTTC.

This chain joins TRBV28 and TRBJ2-2; TRBD2 might be the D (5 bases). The CDR3 spans 15 residues. From germline, CDR1 is MDHEN and CDR2 SYDVKM. The ends were cut back, 2 bases at V and 3 bases at J, with 10 bases in the middle. Here the CDR3 reads CASSLRTGYTGELFF. The DNA of the CDR3 is TGTGCCAGCAGTTTACGCACGGGGTACACCGGGGAGCTGTTTTTT.

The rearrangement uses TRBV4-1 and TRBJ1-2; 10 bases are a match to TRBD1. Germline CDR1 reads MGHRA; CDR2 reads YSYEKL. V lost 2 bases to trimming and J lost 4 bases; unmatched junction nucleotides: 4. The CDR3 is 15 residues long. CDR3 residues: CASSQTGQGIYGYTF. CDR3 nucleotide sequence: TGCGCCAGCAGCCAAACGGGACAGGGGATCTATGGCTACACCTTC.